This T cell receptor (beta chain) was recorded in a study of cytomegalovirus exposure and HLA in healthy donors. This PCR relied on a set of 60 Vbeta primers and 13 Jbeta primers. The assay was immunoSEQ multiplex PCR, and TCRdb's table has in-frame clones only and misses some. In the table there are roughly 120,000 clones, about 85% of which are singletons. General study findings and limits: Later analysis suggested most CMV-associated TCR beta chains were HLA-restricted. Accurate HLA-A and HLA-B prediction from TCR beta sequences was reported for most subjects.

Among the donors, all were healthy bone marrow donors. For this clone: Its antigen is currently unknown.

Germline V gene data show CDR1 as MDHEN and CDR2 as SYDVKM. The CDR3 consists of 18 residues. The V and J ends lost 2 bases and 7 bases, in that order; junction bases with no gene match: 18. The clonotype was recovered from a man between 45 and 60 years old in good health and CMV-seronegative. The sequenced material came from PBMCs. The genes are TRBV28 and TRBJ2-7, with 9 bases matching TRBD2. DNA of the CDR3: TGTGCCAGCAGTTTAGGAGGCGGGAGGGCCGGTCTGGCGAGAGAGCAGTACTTC. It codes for CASSLGGGRAGLAREQYF.